One and the same sample provided the 26 T cell receptor beta chains below, sequenced in a study of immune evolution from preneoplasia to lung adenocarcinoma. The data were produced by immunoSEQ multiplex PCR, yet TCRdb's version contains in-frame clones alone and is incomplete. The sample records roughly 4,100 clones, roughly 84% being singletons. The source material was FFPE minimally invasive lung adenocarcinoma tissue. Source of these receptors: a person between 60 and 70 years old with lung adenocarcinoma.

J is TRBJ1-2 and V is TRBV27; 8 nucleotides align to TRBD1. V lost 3 bases and J lost 6; bases outside the gene matches: 6. CDR3 length equals 14 residues. Germline CDR1 is MNHEY and CDR2 is SMNVEV (reference sequence). CDR3 sequence reads: CASSFGQGANGYTF. In DNA, the CDR3 is TGTGCCAGCAGTTTCGGACAGGGAGCGAATGGCTACACCTTC.

The CDR3 region has the DNA TGCAGCGTTGAAGACTATACAGGGAACACTGAAGCTTTCTTT. It translates to CSVEDYTGNTEAFF. This sequence joins TRBV29-1 and TRBJ1-1, with a possible D match to TRBD1 (5 bases). From germline, CDR1 is SQVTM and CDR2 ANQGSEA. With 0 bases removed from V and 1 base from J, the gap between germline ends came to 9 bases. CDR3 length: 14 residues.

The rearrangement links TRBV5-6 to TRBJ2-1; 11 bases line up with TRBD2. CDR3 length: 16 residues. In germline, CDR1 is SGHDT, CDR2 YYEEEE. V lost 2 bases and J lost 4; bases outside the gene matches: 5. The CDR3 sequence: CASSFYTSGSYNEQFF. The CDR3 DNA reads TGTGCCAGCAGCTTCTATACTAGCGGGAGTTACAATGAGCAGTTCTTC.

The rearrangement links TRBV18 to TRBJ2-7; D is ambiguous. Germline V gene lookup returns CDR1 KGHSH and CDR2 LQKENI. Trimming cost V 5 bases and J 5 bases, with 13 bases left between them. The CDR3 is made up of 13 amino acids. For the CDR3, the DNA is TGTGCCAGCTCATCCTCAACATGGCACGAGCAGTACTTC. The encoded protein is CASSSSTWHEQYF.

V usage is TRBV6-4 and J usage is TRBJ2-6; no firm D call. The CDR3 covers 19 residues. Germline CDR1 is MRHNA and CDR2 is SNTAGT. V shed 8 bases and J shed 1 base, with 24 bases lying between them. Here the CDR3 DNA reads TGTGCCAGCTCTCAGTCCCCCATCCTGCTGGCGTCTGGGGCCAACGTCCTGACTTTC. Encoded protein: CASSQSPILLASGANVLTF.

This rearrangement joins TRBV5-1 to TRBJ1-3, with a tentative D call TRBD1 (6 bases). Trimming took off 0 bases at V and 0 bases at J, with 7 bases between the two ends. The CDR3 sequence is 15 residues long. Germline V lookup: CDR1 SGHRS, CDR2 YFSETQ. For the CDR3, the DNA is TGCGCCAGCAGCTTGGGGGGGGCCTCTGGAAACACCATATATTTT. Amino acid sequence: CASSLGGASGNTIYF.

The chain links TRBV28 to TRBJ1-2; 10 positions match TRBD1. CDR3 length: 15 amino acids. From germline, CDR1 is MDHEN and CDR2 SYDVKM. Trimming at V came to 7 bases and at J to 5 bases, leaving 10 bases not matched to a gene. DNA of the CDR3: TGTGCCAGCAACACTAGGAAGGGACAGGGGTATGGCTACACCTTC. Its protein is CASNTRKGQGYGYTF.

This sequence joins TRBV5-1 and TRBJ2-5, with 7 nucleotides matching TRBD1. Germline V gene sequence: CDR1 SGHRS, CDR2 YFSETQ. V lost 3 bases, J lost 4 bases, and 6 bases stayed unmatched. The CDR3 loop spans 14 amino acids. CDR3 sequence reads: CASSSWTGIETQYF. The DNA of the CDR3 is TGCGCCAGCAGCTCCTGGACAGGAATAGAGACCCAGTACTTC.

The chain combines TRBV19 with TRBJ1-5; perhaps TRBD1 as D (6 bases). V was shortened by 5 bases and J by 0 bases, with 17 bases between the two germline ends. Germline V gene data show CDR1 as LNHDA and CDR2 as SQIVND (reference sequence). The CDR3 runs 17 residues. The CDR3 coding sequence is TGTGCCAGTAGTGCCGGACGGGACAACTATAGCAATCAGCCCCAGCATTTT. Protein: CASSAGRDNYSNQPQHF. The entire variable domain, with the rest obtained from reference TRBV19 and TRBJ1-5, is as follows: DGGITQSPKYLFRKEGQNVTLSCEQNLNHDAMYWYRQDPGQGLRLIYYSQIVNDFQKGDIAEGYSVSREKKESFPLTVTSAQKNPTAFYLCASSAGRDNYSNQPQHFGDGTRLSIL.

This chain links TRBV5-4 with TRBJ2-1, with TRBD2 identical over 11 bases. The length of the CDR3 is 15 residues. The V and J ends lost 0 bases and 7 bases, in that order; junction bases with no gene match: 3. Germline lookup yields CDR1 SGHNT and CDR2 YYREEE (reference sequence). CDR3 region: CASSLGLAGRNEQFF. CDR3 DNA sequence: TGTGCCAGCAGCTTGGGACTAGCGGGAAGGAATGAGCAGTTCTTC.

The gene calls are TRBV5-1 and TRBJ2-1; possibly TRBD1 or TRBD2 for D (5 bases each). Trimming removed 3 bases at V and 7 bases at J, with 11 bases between. Germline CDR1 is SGHRS and CDR2 is YFSETQ. The CDR3 is 13 residues long. CDR3: CASSSGAPNEQFF. The DNA of the CDR3 is TGCGCCAGCAGCTCCGGGGCTCCTAATGAGCAGTTCTTC.

This clone turned up a few times. The CDR3 sequence: CASSLTRIKETQYF. The DNA of the CDR3 is TGTGCCAGCAGTCTAACTCGGATCAAAGAGACCCAGTACTTC. V gene TRBV28 combines with J gene TRBJ2-5, with D unresolved. Trimming shortened V by 5 bases and J by 3 bases, and 13 bases separated the two germline ends. This CDR3 region has 14 residues. Germline V CDR1 and CDR2: MDHEN, SYDVKM.

This clone appeared a few times. The sample holds other DNA sequences that translate to the same CDR3. This rearrangement joins TRBV7-9 to TRBJ2-2; a possible D gene is TRBD1 (6 bases). Trimming cost V 5 bases and J 4 bases, with 23 bases left between them. The CDR3 has 18 amino acids. From germline, CDR1 is SEHNR and CDR2 FQNEAQ (reference sequence). The CDR3 loop is CASSPREFLSRGTGELFF. DNA of the CDR3: TGTGCCAGCAGCCCCAGGGAATTCCTGTCCAGGGGCACCGGGGAGCTGTTTTTT.

In the case of this clone: Because it lacks the conserved phenylalanine or tryptophan at the end, this CDR3 is likely a read error. Because the CDR3's place on the DNA is in doubt, the DNA is left out and the CDR3 is given as listed by TCRdb. J is TRBJ2-7 and V is TRBV21-1; TRBD1 was called by the table and not checked on the DNA. TRBV21-1 is given as a pseudogene. The CDR3 is 10 amino acids long, termini counted. CDR3 sequence reads: CASSKVAQGR.

V and J are TRBV6-5 and TRBJ1-5, with D perhaps TRBD1 (6 bases). V was trimmed by 4 bases and J by 1 base, leaving 14 bases between them. The germline CDR1 and CDR2 sequences are MNHEY and SVGAGI. The CDR3 consists of 16 residues. CDR3 amino acids: CASSSRGGGSNQPQHF. CDR3 DNA sequence: TGTGCCAGCAGTTCCCGAGGAGGGGGGAGCAATCAGCCCCAGCATTTT.

The chain recombines TRBV19 with TRBJ1-3, with a weak D call TRBD1 (6 bases). The germline gives CDR1 LNHDA, CDR2 SQIVND (reference sequence). The CDR3 runs to 16 residues. The germline V and J ends were trimmed by 6 bases and 0 bases, with 15 bases remaining between them. For the CDR3, the DNA is TGTGCCAGTAGACCACAGGGTGCAATCTCTGGAAACACCATATATTTT. Encoded protein: CASRPQGAISGNTIYF.

The genes are TRBV5-5 and TRBJ2-2; TRBD1 agrees at 8 bases. The length of the CDR3 is 18 residues. CDR1 and CDR2 (germline): SGHKS, YYEKEE (reference sequence). V gave up 0 bases and J gave up 4 bases; unmatched junction bases: 11. CDR3 loop: CASSLGRTGKRSTGELFF. CDR3 coding DNA: TGTGCCAGCAGCTTGGGGCGGACAGGGAAAAGGTCCACCGGGGAGCTGTTTTTT.

This chain connects TRBV7-3 to TRBJ2-1; no definite D call. V lost 4 bases and J 0 bases, leaving 16 bases between the germline ends. CDR3 length: 17 residues. Looked up from germline, CDR1 is SGHTA and CDR2 is FQGTGA. CDR3 sequence (DNA): TGTGCCAGCAGCTCCTCTTCCCTGACCAGCTCCTACAATGAGCAGTTCTTC. It encodes CASSSSSLTSSYNEQFF.

J is TRBJ2-4 and V is TRBV18; 8 positions match TRBD1. The junction had 4 bases not matched to a gene; V was cut back by 3 bases and J by 9 bases. Per germline, CDR1 KGHSH and CDR2 LQKENI. This CDR3 has 13 amino acids. The CDR3 DNA reads as TGTGCCAGCTCACCCGCGGACAGGGTCATTCAGTACTTC. Protein product: CASSPADRVIQYF.

This sequence joins TRBV7-9 and TRBJ2-5, with D possibly matching TRBD2 (5 bases). Germline lookup yields CDR1 SEHNR and CDR2 FQNEAQ (reference sequence). This CDR3 region has 15 residues. V shed 8 bases and J shed 7 bases, with 23 bases lying between them. DNA of the CDR3: TGTGCCAGCGTTTCAGCGGCCCCAAACCGGGGGACCCAGTACTTC. Protein sequence: CASVSAAPNRGTQYF.

This clone was detected once. V gene TRBV28 combines with J gene TRBJ2-4, with D unclear. In germline, CDR1 is MDHEN, CDR2 SYDVKM. The V and J ends lost 4 bases and 4 bases respectively, with 20 bases between them. CDR3 length: 17 amino acids. The CDR3 region is CASSSTPGRWVKNIQYF. The CDR3 DNA sequence: TGTGCCAGCAGTTCAACCCCAGGTCGGTGGGTAAAAAACATTCAGTACTTC.

This rearrangement joins TRBV28 to TRBJ2-3, with D perhaps matching TRBD1 (5 bases). CDR3 length: 13 residues. Per germline, CDR1 MDHEN and CDR2 SYDVKM. Between the trimmed V and J ends, which lost 2 bases and 4 bases, there was a span of 7 bases. Here the CDR3 reads CASSLTGPDTQYF. Here the CDR3 DNA reads TGTGCCAGCAGTTTAACAGGTCCAGATACGCAGTATTTT.

The chain links TRBV4-3 to TRBJ1-2; D unclear. CDR3 length: 14 amino acids. Trimming left V 5 bases short and J 7 bases short, with 17 bases between. Germline V gives CDR1 LGHNA, CDR2 YSLEER. Here the CDR3 DNA reads TGCGCCAGCAGCGAAGGTGTGGAGGGCAGTGGCTACACCTTC. This sequence encodes CASSEGVEGSGYTF.

The chain uses TRBV9 and TRBJ2-6, with D possibly called TRBD1 or TRBD2 (6 bases each). Trimming stripped 3 bases from V and 0 bases from J, with 19 bases between. This CDR3 is 19 amino acids long. Germline V CDR1 and CDR2: SGDLS, YYNGEE. The CDR3 loop reads CASSGGVWGATSGANVLTF. CDR3 nucleotide sequence: TGTGCCAGCAGCGGGGGAGTGTGGGGGGCGACCTCTGGGGCCAACGTCCTGACTTTC.

The CDR3 reads CASSQGLDTDTQYF. For the CDR3, the DNA is TGTGCCAGTAGTCAGGGGCTGGACACAGATACGCAGTATTTT. This rearrangement joins TRBV19 to TRBJ2-3; D may be TRBD1 (6 bases). Trimming removed 5 bases at V and 2 bases at J, with 11 bases between. The CDR3 is made up of 14 amino acids. Looked up from germline, CDR1 is LNHDA and CDR2 is SQIVND (reference sequence).

V is TRBV7-8 and J is TRBJ1-1, with D possibly matching TRBD1 (6 bases). The V end lost 5 bases, the J end lost 3 bases, and 13 bases lay between the germline ends. This CDR3 is 14 amino acids long. CDR1 is SGHVS, CDR2 FQNEAQ, per germline. The CDR3 region has the DNA TGTGCCAGCAGCCGACAGGAACGGGACACTGAAGCTTTCTTT. As protein: CASSRQERDTEAFF.